This T cell receptor (beta chain) appears in the sequencing data of a study of T-cell reconstitution after alpha-beta-depleted transplantation in children. Using unique molecular identifiers, the investigators prepared the TCRbeta library. TCRdb itself ran the PCR reads through MiXCR, one entry per CDR3 protein. The sample lists about a million distinct CDR3 sequences; about 26% were seen once. CDR3 length: 13 amino acids. The V gene's germline CDR1 is SGHRS and CDR2 YFSETQ. The V end was cut by 4 bases, the J end by 4 bases, with 11 bases between. This TCR came from a boy in the first two years of life who had a stem cell transplant for SCID, so the T cells may come from the graft donor. Material: PBMCs, mostly from graft donor cells, obtained 360 days after TCRalphabeta/CD19-depleted stem cell transplant. V gene TRBV5-1 combines with J gene TRBJ1-1; D not resolved. The CDR3 DNA reads TGCGCCAGCAGCCCGGGGATAGCCACTGAAGCTTTCTTT. Amino acids: CASSPGIATEAFF.